The source of this TCR beta chain is a study of T cell responses to AZD1222 COVID-19 vaccine. Libraries were prepared by immunoSEQ multiplex PCR; TCRdb keeps only in-frame clonotypes and omits some of them. The table records 100,000 to 140,000 clones, about 93% of them present only once. The CDR3 length is 15 residues. Looked up from germline, CDR1 is SEHNR and CDR2 is FQNEAQ (reference sequence). V gave up 5 bases and J gave up 11 bases, with 24 bases separating them. The sequencing here drew on peripheral blood, taken 28 days after the second AZD1222 dose. The TCR was taken from an adult who received the AZD1222 COVID-19 vaccine. The rearrangement links TRBV7-9 to TRBJ1-2; D may be TRBD1 (6 bases). Here the CDR3 DNA reads TGTGCCAGCAGCCCTCCATGGGACACCGCTGTGGGGTACACCTTC. This gives the protein CASSPPWDTAVGYTF.